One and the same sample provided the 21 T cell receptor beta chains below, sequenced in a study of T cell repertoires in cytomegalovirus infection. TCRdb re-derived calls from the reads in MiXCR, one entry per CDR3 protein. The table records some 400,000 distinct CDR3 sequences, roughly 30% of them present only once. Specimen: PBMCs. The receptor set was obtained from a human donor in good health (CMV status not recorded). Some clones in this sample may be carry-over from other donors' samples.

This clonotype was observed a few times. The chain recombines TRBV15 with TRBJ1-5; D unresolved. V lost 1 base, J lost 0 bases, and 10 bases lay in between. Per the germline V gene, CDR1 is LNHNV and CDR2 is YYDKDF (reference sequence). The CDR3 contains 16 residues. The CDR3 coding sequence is TGTGCCACCAGCAGAGGCGGGGTTTATAGCAATCAGCCCCAGCATTTT. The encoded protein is CATSRGGVYSNQPQHF.

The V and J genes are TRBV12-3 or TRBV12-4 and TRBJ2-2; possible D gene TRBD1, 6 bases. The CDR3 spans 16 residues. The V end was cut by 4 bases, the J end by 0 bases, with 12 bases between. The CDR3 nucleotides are TGTGCCAGCAGTTACCCAGGGGTAGCGAACACCGGGGAGCTGTTTTTT. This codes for CASSYPGVANTGELFF.

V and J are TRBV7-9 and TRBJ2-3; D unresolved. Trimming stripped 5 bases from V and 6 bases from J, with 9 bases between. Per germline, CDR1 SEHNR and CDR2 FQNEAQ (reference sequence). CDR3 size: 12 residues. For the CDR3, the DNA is TGTGCCAGCAGCCCGCAAGCGGATACGCAGTATTTT. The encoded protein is CASSPQADTQYF.

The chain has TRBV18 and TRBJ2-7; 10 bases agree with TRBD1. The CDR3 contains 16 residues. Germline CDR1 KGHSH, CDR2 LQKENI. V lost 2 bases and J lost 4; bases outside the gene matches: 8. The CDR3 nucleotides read TGTGCCAGCTCACCAGAGTTGGGACAGGGGTTTTACGAGCAGTACTTC. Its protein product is CASSPELGQGFYEQYF.

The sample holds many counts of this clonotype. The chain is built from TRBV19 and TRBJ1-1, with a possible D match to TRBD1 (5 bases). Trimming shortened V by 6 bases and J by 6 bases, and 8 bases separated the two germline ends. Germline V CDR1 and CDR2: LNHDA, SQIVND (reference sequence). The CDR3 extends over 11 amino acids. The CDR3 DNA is TGTGCCAGTAGAGGACAAGCTGAAGCTTTCTTT. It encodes CASRGQAEAFF.

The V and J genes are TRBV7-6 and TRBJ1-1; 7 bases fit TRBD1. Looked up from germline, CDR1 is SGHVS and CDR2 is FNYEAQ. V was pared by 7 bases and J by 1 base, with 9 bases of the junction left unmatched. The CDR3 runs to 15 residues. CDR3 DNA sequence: TGTGCCAGCAACATCTCGACAGGGAGGAACACTGAAGCTTTCTTT. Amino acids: CASNISTGRNTEAFF.

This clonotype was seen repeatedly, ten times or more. CDR3 residues: CASSLNEKLFF. The DNA of the CDR3 is TGTGCCAGCAGTTTAAACGAAAAACTGTTTTTT. The rearrangement joins TRBV12-3 or TRBV12-4 to TRBJ1-4; D unclear. V dropped 2 bases and J dropped 8 bases, with 3 bases sitting between them. The CDR3 sequence is 11 residues long.

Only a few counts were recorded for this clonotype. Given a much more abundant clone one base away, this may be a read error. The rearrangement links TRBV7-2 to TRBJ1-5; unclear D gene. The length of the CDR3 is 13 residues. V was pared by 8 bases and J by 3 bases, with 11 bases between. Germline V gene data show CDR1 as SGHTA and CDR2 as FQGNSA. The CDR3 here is CASGRELNQPQHF. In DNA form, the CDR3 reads TGTGCCAGCGGCCGGGAGCTCAATCAGCCCCAGCATTTT.

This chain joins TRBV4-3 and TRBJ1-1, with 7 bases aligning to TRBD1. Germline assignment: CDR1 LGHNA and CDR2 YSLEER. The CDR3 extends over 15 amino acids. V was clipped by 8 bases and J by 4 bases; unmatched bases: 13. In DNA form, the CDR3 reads TGCGCCAGCTCAACCTACCTGGCAGGGGGCACTGAAGCTTTCTTT. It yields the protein CASSTYLAGGTEAFF.

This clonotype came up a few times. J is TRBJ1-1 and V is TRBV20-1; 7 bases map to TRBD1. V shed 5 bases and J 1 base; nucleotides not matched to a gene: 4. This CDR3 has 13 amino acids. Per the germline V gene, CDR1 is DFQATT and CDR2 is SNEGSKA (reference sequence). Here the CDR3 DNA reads TGCAGTGCTCCGGACAGGCCGAACACTGAAGCTTTCTTT. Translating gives CSAPDRPNTEAFF.

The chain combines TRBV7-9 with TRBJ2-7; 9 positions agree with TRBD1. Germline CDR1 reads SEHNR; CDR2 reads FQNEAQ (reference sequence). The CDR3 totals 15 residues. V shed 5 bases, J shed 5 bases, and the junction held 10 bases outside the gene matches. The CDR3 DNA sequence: TGTGCCAGCAGCCACCCGGGACAGGGTTTCAACGAGCAGTACTTC. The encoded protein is CASSHPGQGFNEQYF.

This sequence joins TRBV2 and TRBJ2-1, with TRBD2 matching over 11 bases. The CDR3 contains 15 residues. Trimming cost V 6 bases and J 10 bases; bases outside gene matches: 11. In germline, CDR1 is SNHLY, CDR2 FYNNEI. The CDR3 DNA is TGTGCCAGCAGAACTAGCGGGGGTCTCCTGGGCGAGCAGTTCTTC. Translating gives CASRTSGGLLGEQFF.

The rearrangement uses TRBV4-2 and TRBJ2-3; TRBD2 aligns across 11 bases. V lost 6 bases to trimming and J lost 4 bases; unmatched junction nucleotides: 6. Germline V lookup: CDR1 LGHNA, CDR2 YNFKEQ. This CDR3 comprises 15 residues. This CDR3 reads CASRLSGGASDTQYF. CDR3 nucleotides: TGTGCCAGCAGACTTAGCGGGGGGGCCTCAGATACGCAGTATTTT.

In nucleotides, the CDR3 is TGTGCCAGCAGCAAGGGACGGGGCCCCCACGAGCAGTACTTC. Its protein product is CASSKGRGPHEQYF. This chain joins TRBV6-1 and TRBJ2-7; D is tentatively TRBD1 or TRBD2 (5 bases each). The V gene's germline CDR1 is MNHNS and CDR2 SASEGT. The germline V and J ends were trimmed by 6 bases and 5 bases, with 17 bases remaining between them. The CDR3 loop spans 14 amino acids.

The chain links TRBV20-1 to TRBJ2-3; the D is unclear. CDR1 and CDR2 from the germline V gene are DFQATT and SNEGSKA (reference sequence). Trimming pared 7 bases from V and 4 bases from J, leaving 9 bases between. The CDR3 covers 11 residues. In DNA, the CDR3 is TGCAGTGTCCACCGGCCAGATACGCAGTATTTT. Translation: CSVHRPDTQYF.

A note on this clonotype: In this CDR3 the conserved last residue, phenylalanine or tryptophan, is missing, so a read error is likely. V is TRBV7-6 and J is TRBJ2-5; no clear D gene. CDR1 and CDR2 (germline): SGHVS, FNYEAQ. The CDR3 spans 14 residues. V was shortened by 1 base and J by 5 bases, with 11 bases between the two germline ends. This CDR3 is CASSLEVTPETQYC. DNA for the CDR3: TGTGCCAGCAGCTTAGAAGTGACCCCCGAGACCCAGTACTGC.

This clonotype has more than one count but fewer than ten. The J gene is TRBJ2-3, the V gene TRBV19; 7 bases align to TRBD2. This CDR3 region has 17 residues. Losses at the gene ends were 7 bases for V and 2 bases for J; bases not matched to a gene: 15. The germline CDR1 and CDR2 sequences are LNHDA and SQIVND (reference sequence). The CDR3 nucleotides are TGTGCCAGTACCGCGGCCCGGGGAAGCGGGGCCACAGATACGCAGTATTTT. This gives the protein CASTAARGSGATDTQYF.

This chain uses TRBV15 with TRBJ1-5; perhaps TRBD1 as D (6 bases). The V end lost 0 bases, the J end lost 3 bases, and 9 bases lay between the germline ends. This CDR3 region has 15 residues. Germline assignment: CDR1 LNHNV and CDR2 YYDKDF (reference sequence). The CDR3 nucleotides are TGTGCCACCAGCAGAGAGGACAGACTCAATCAGCCCCAGCATTTT. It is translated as CATSREDRLNQPQHF.

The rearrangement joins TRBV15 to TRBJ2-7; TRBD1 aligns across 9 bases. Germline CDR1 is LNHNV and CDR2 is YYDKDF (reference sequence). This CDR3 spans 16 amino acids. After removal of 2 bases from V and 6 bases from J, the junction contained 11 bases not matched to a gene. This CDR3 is CATSRPAGTGMGEQYF. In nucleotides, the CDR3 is TGTGCCACCAGCAGACCCGCCGGGACAGGGATGGGCGAGCAGTACTTC.

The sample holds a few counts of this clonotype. The CDR3: CASSGLGTSVQETQYF. The DNA for the CDR3 is TGTGCCAGCAGTGGACTCGGGACTAGCGTGCAAGAGACCCAGTACTTC. The rearrangement joins TRBV7-2 to TRBJ2-5, with TRBD2 matching over 10 bases. The germline V gene has CDR1 SGHTA and CDR2 FQGNSA. The ends lost 6 bases at V and 2 bases at J; junction bases unmatched: 9. The CDR3 is made up of 16 amino acids.

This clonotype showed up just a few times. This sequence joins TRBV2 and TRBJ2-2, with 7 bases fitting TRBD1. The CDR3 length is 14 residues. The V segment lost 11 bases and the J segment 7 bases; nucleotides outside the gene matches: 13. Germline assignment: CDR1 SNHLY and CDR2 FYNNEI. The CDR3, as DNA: TGTGCCGTACAACCGGGACAGAATTACGGGGAGCTGTTTTTT. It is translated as CAVQPGQNYGELFF.